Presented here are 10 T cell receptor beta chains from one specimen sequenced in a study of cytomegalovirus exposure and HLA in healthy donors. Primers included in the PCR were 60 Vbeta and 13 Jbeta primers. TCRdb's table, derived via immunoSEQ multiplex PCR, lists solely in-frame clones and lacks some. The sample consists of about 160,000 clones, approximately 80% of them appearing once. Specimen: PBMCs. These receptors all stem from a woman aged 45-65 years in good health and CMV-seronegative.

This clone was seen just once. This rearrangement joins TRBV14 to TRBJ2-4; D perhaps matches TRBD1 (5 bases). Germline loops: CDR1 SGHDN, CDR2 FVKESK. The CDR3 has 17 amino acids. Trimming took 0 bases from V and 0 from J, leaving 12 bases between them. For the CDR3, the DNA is TGTGCCAGCAGCCAAGATTCCACAGGAGTAGCCAAAAACATTCAGTACTTC. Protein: CASSQDSTGVAKNIQYF. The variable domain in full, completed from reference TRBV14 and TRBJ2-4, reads EAGVTQFPSHSVIEKGQTVTLRCDPISGHDNLYWYRRVMGKEIKFLLHFVKESKQDESGMPNNRFLAERTGGTYSTLKVQPAELEDSGVYFCASSQDSTGVAKNIQYFGAGTRLSVL.

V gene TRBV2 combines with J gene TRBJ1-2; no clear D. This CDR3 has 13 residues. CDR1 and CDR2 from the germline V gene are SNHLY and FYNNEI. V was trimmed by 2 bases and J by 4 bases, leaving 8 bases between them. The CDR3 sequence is CASSETLSYGYTF. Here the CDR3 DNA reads TGTGCCAGCAGTGAAACTCTATCCTATGGCTACACCTTC.

In DNA form, the CDR3 reads TGTGCCAGCACCCGGGGGGAGTACAATGAGCAGTTCTTC. This translates into CASTRGEYNEQFF. The genes are TRBV7-9 and TRBJ2-1; 7 nucleotides match TRBD2. V lost 7 bases to trimming and J lost 4 bases; unmatched junction nucleotides: 4. This CDR3 is 13 amino acids long. The germline V gene has CDR1 SEHNR and CDR2 FQNEAQ (reference sequence).

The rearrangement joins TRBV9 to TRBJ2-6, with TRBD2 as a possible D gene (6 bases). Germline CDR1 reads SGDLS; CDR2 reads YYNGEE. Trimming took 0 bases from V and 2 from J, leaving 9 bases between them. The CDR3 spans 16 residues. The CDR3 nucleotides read TGTGCCAGCAGCGTAGCTCGGACTACTGGGGCCAACGTCCTGACTTTC. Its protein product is CASSVARTTGANVLTF.

The CDR3 nucleotides read TGTGCCAGCTCACCAACTTCAGGGGATGATCAGCCCCAGCATTTT. This gives the protein CASSPTSGDDQPQHF. J is TRBJ1-5 and V is TRBV18, with D possibly being TRBD1 (6 bases). This CDR3 has 15 residues. The germline V gene encodes CDR1 KGHSH and CDR2 LQKENI. The V end was cut by 2 bases, the J end by 5 bases, with 13 bases between.

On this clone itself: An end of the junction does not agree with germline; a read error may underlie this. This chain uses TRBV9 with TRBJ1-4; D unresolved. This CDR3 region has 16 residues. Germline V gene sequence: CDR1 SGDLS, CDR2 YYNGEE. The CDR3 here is CASGVTEGRTNEKLFF. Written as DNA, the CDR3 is TGTGCCAGCGGCGTAACGGAGGGCAGAACTAATGAAAAACTGTTTTTT. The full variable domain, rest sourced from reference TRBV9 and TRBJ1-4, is DSGVTQTPKHLITATGQRVTLRCSPRSGDLSVYWYQQSLDQGLQFLIQYYNGEERAKGNILERFSAQQFPDLHSELNLSSLELGDSALYFCASGVTEGRTNEKLFFGSGTQLSVL.

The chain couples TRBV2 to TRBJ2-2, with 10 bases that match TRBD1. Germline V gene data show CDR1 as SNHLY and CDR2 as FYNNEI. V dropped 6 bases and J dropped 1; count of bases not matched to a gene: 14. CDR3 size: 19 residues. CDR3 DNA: TGTGCCAGCAGGGAGACAGGGGGCTTATTATCTTGGAACACCGGGGAGCTGTTTTTT. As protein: CASRETGGLLSWNTGELFF.

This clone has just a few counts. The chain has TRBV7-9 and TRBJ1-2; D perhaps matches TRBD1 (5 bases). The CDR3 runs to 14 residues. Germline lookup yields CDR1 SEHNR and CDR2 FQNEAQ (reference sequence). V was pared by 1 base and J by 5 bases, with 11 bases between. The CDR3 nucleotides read TGTGCCAGCAGCTTAGAAGGGGTTCGGTATGGCTACACCTTC. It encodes CASSLEGVRYGYTF.

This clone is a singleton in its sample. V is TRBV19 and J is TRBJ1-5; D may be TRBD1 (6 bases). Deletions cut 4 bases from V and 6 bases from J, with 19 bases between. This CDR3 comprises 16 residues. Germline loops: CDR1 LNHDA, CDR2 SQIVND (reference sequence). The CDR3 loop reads CASSSRTERRSQPQHF. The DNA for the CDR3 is TGTGCCAGTAGTAGCCGGACAGAACGGAGGTCTCAGCCCCAGCATTTT.

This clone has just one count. The CDR3 DNA is TGTGCCAGCAGTTACTCGACAGGGGCCTCCTACGAGCAGTACTTC. Translation gives CASSYSTGASYEQYF. The J gene is TRBJ2-7, the V gene TRBV6-5, with TRBD1 matching 8 bases. CDR3 size: 15 residues. CDR1 and CDR2 (germline): MNHEY, SVGAGI. V lost 0 bases, J lost 0 bases, and 1 base stayed unmatched.